The 32 T cell receptor beta chains listed next were all sequenced from one sample in a study of shared clonotypes between healthy human individuals. Assay: immunoSEQ multiplex PCR; the TCRdb copy retains only in-frame clones and omits some. This table holds under 2.5 million clones, less than 95% found once. The sequenced material came from naive CD4+ T cells from PBMCs. As to subset: CD45RA+ positively selected. The receptor source for this set is a man between 18 and 29 years old in good health. Some clones in this sample may be carry-over from other donors' samples.

This clone appeared a few times. The J gene is TRBJ2-2, the V gene TRBV28, with D hard to call. CDR3 length equals 11 residues. CDR1 and CDR2 from the germline V gene are MDHEN and SYDVKM. Between the trimmed V and J ends, which lost 7 bases and 6 bases, there was a span of 6 bases. This CDR3 reads CASMISGELFF. CDR3 DNA sequence: TGTGCCAGCATGATTTCCGGGGAGCTGTTTTTT.

This clone was observed a few times. The rearrangement uses TRBV7-2 and TRBJ1-4; D call uncertain. The germline V and J ends were trimmed by 5 bases and 11 bases, with 15 bases remaining between them. The CDR3 runs 13 residues. Germline CDR1 and CDR2: SGHTA and FQGNSA. The CDR3 nucleotides read TGTGCCAGCAGCCCGCAATACCTTGGGAAACTGTTTTTT. It codes for CASSPQYLGKLFF.

This clone was observed once. V is TRBV28 and J is TRBJ2-3; tentative D call: TRBD1 (6 bases). CDR1 MDHEN and CDR2 SYDVKM come from the germline V gene. The length of the CDR3 is 15 residues. Trimming left V 2 bases short and J 3 bases short, with 12 bases between. This CDR3 reads CASSLIGGPTDTQYF. The CDR3 bases are TGTGCCAGCAGTTTAATAGGGGGTCCAACAGATACGCAGTATTTT.

A word on this clone: Other DNA sequences of this sample code for an identical CDR3. The chain joins TRBV5-1 to TRBJ1-4; D uncertain. Trimming cost V 0 bases and J 4 bases, with 10 bases left between them. CDR1 SGHRS and CDR2 YFSETQ come from the germline V gene. The CDR3 is 15 residues long. The CDR3 region has the DNA TGCGCCAGCAGCTTGGTTTCGGGTTTTAATGAAAAACTGTTTTTT. Translation gives CASSLVSGFNEKLFF.

V gene TRBV19 combines with J gene TRBJ1-1; possibly TRBD1 for D (5 bases). The CDR3 is 16 amino acids. Trimming left V 1 base short and J 2 bases short, with 14 bases between. CDR1 and CDR2 (germline): LNHDA, SQIVND (reference sequence). The CDR3 loop reads CASSIVSAGPNTEAFF. CDR3 nucleotide sequence: TGTGCCAGTAGTATAGTGTCGGCAGGGCCCAACACTGAAGCTTTCTTT.

The chain carries TRBV5-1 and TRBJ2-1, with 11 bases fitting TRBD2. Germline CDR1 SGHRS, CDR2 YFSETQ. The CDR3 has 15 amino acids. The J segment lost 13 bases and the V segment lost 0 bases, leaving 9 bases of the junction unmatched. In DNA form, the CDR3 reads TGCGCCAGCAGCTTGGAACTAGCGGGAGCATCCCCACAGTTCTTC. This gives the protein CASSLELAGASPQFF.

This chain joins TRBV5-1 and TRBJ2-3, with TRBD2 as a possible D gene (5 bases). The CDR3 spans 14 residues. Germline V lookup: CDR1 SGHRS, CDR2 YFSETQ. The V end lost 5 bases, the J end lost 2 bases, and 12 bases lay between the germline ends. The CDR3 sequence: CASRGPEVTDTQYF. The CDR3 nucleotides are TGCGCCAGCAGAGGGCCGGAGGTCACAGATACGCAGTATTTT.

The chain has TRBV6-5 and TRBJ1-4, with a weak D call TRBD1 (5 bases). The CDR3 extends over 14 amino acids. The V end was cut by 4 bases, the J end by 7 bases, with 13 bases between. Germline loops: CDR1 MNHEY, CDR2 SVGAGI. The CDR3 here is CASSLGEFGEKLFF. In nucleotides, the CDR3 is TGTGCCAGCAGTTTAGGGGAATTCGGTGAAAAACTGTTTTTT.

The V gene is TRBV6-4, the J gene TRBJ1-5, with unresolved D. V was shortened by 3 bases and J by 2 bases, with 8 bases between the two germline ends. Per the germline V gene, CDR1 is MRHNA and CDR2 is SNTAGT. The CDR3 length is 14 residues. The CDR3 nucleotides are TGTGCCAGCAGTGATGACCCTGGCAATCAGCCCCAGCATTTT. Protein: CASSDDPGNQPQHF.

This sequence joins TRBV5-4 and TRBJ2-1; TRBD1 aligns across 8 bases. This CDR3 comprises 16 residues. CDR1 is SGHNT and CDR2 is YYREEE in the germline V gene (reference sequence). The V segment lost 5 bases and the J segment 2 bases; nucleotides outside the gene matches: 9. CDR3 in amino acids: CASRQGGPQTYNEQFF. CDR3 DNA sequence: TGTGCCAGCAGACAGGGGGGCCCTCAAACCTACAATGAGCAGTTCTTC.

V usage is TRBV14 and J usage is TRBJ2-2; D gene unclear. Trimming cost V 1 base and J 2 bases, with 17 bases left between them. The CDR3 is 18 residues long. Germline loops: CDR1 SGHDN, CDR2 FVKESK. CDR3 sequence reads: CASSQGGNRGLNTGELFF. The CDR3 nucleotides are TGTGCCAGCAGCCAAGGTGGTAACAGAGGCTTAAACACCGGGGAGCTGTTTTTT.

The rearrangement links TRBV11-2 to TRBJ2-7; 11 bases align to TRBD2. CDR1 is SGHAT and CDR2 is FQNNGV in the germline V gene. V shed 2 bases, J shed 3 bases, and the junction held 15 bases outside the gene matches. This CDR3 is 19 amino acids long. The CDR3 DNA follows: TGTGCCAGCAGCTTAATTAGGCAGGGAAGACTAGCGGGACTCTACGAGCAGTACTTC. This gives the protein CASSLIRQGRLAGLYEQYF.

This sequence joins TRBV10-2 and TRBJ1-1; possibly TRBD1 for D (5 bases). The CDR3 totals 12 residues. CDR1 and CDR2 (germline): WSHSY, SAAADI. The V and J ends lost 11 bases and 5 bases respectively, with 15 bases between them. CDR3 residues: CAATTWGTEAFF. The CDR3 DNA reads TGCGCCGCTACGACTTGGGGGACTGAAGCTTTCTTT.

About this clone: This sample includes further DNA sequences coding for the same CDR3. The V and J genes are TRBV5-1 and TRBJ2-5; tentatively, D is TRBD1 or TRBD2 (5 bases each). The CDR3 has 14 amino acids. Per the germline V gene, CDR1 is SGHRS and CDR2 is YFSETQ. Trimming took 4 bases from V and 4 from J, leaving 14 bases between them. The CDR3 loop reads CASSPGTLGETQYF. For the CDR3, the DNA is TGCGCCAGCAGCCCGGGGACGCTGGGAGAGACCCAGTACTTC.

Here the CDR3 reads CASSLDALRATDTQYF. CDR3 bases: TGTGCCAGCAGTTTGGACGCTTTGAGGGCCACAGATACGCAGTATTTT. This rearrangement joins TRBV27 to TRBJ2-3; tentative D call: TRBD2 (5 bases). The V gene lost 3 bases and the J gene lost 2 bases, with 15 bases spanning the gap. Germline V lookup: CDR1 MNHEY, CDR2 SMNVEV (reference sequence). The CDR3 is 16 amino acids.

Written as DNA, the CDR3 is TGCGCCAGCACCGCACTGACAGGGTCCCCCGGGGAGCTGTTTTTT. It codes for CASTALTGSPGELFF. The chain joins TRBV5-1 to TRBJ2-2, with 7 positions matching TRBD1. V dropped 6 bases and J dropped 6; count of bases not matched to a gene: 11. This CDR3 contains 15 residues. The germline V gene encodes CDR1 SGHRS and CDR2 YFSETQ.

This clone was recorded only once. This chain uses TRBV28 with TRBJ2-3, with TRBD2 matching 7 bases. After removal of 3 bases from V and 8 bases from J, the junction contained 8 bases not matched to a gene. This CDR3 is 14 amino acids long. Germline CDR1 is MDHEN and CDR2 is SYDVKM. The CDR3 loop is CASSFLAGPGTQYF. CDR3 nucleotides: TGTGCCAGCAGTTTCTTAGCGGGTCCTGGTACGCAGTATTTT.

This clone occurred once. The CDR3 DNA follows: TGTGCCAGTAGTACGACAGATGACTCCTACAATGAGCAGTTCTTC. This gives the protein CASSTTDDSYNEQFF. This chain joins TRBV19 and TRBJ2-1, with a possible D match to TRBD1 (5 bases). Germline CDR1 and CDR2: LNHDA and SQIVND (reference sequence). V was shortened by 4 bases and J by 0 bases, with 10 bases between the two germline ends. The CDR3 consists of 15 residues.

The rearrangement joins TRBV5-6 to TRBJ2-1, with unresolved D. The CDR3 extends over 16 amino acids. Germline V gene data show CDR1 as SGHDT and CDR2 as YYEEEE. Trimming shortened V by 5 bases and J by 2 bases, and 17 bases separated the two germline ends. CDR3: CASSKQVASAYNEQFF. DNA of the CDR3: TGTGCCAGCAGTAAACAAGTGGCGTCTGCCTACAATGAGCAGTTCTTC.

V and J are TRBV2 and TRBJ2-7; perhaps TRBD1 as D (6 bases). The CDR3 covers 14 residues. Germline V lookup: CDR1 SNHLY, CDR2 FYNNEI. V lost 7 bases, J lost 4 bases, and 17 bases lay in between. CDR3 loop: CASTREQGAYEQYF. CDR3 in DNA: TGTGCCAGCACCCGTGAACAGGGCGCGTACGAGCAGTACTTC. Combining the CDR3 with reference TRBV2 and TRBJ2-7 gives the whole variable domain EPEVTQTPSHQVTQMGQEVILRCVPISNHLYFYWYRQILGQKVEFLVSFYNNEISEKSEIFDDQFSVERPDGSNFTLKIRSTKLEDSAMYFCASTREQGAYEQYFGPGTRLTVT.

The chain is built from TRBV11-2 and TRBJ1-4, with D unclear. V lost 5 bases to trimming and J lost 4 bases, with 14 bases between them. Germline-derived CDR1 and CDR2 are SGHAT and FQNNGV. The CDR3 consists of 15 residues. Here the CDR3 reads CASSQIARNNEKLFF. In DNA, the CDR3 is TGTGCCAGCAGCCAAATTGCTCGGAATAATGAAAAACTGTTTTTT.

The chain carries TRBV30 and TRBJ2-5; tentatively, D is TRBD1 (6 bases). The DNA end favors TRBJ2-7, so the J call may be wrong. This CDR3 region has 12 residues. Germline V lookup: CDR1 GTSNPN, CDR2 SVGIG (reference sequence). This CDR3 reads CAWKRGSLEQYF. The CDR3 bases are TGTGCCTGGAAGAGGGGGAGCCTCGAGCAGTACTTC.

CDR3 in DNA: TGTGCCAGCTGCGACAGGGGGCATGGGCCCCAGCATTTT. This encodes CASCDRGHGPQHF. V usage is TRBV6-1 and J usage is TRBJ1-5, with 10 bases aligning to TRBD1. Germline V CDR1 and CDR2: MNHNS, SASEGT. The ends lost 8 bases at V and 9 bases at J; junction bases unmatched: 7. The CDR3 contains 13 residues.

Written as DNA, the CDR3 is TGTGCCAGCAGCCAAGACGTTAGCGGGAGAACTCTCGAGCAGTACTTC. It is translated as CASSQDVSGRTLEQYF. V is TRBV4-2 and J is TRBJ2-7, with 9 positions matching TRBD2. CDR3 length: 16 amino acids. V lost 0 bases to trimming and J lost 6 bases; unmatched junction nucleotides: 9. CDR1 LGHNA and CDR2 YNFKEQ come from the germline V gene.

This rearrangement joins TRBV4-2 to TRBJ2-7, with D possibly TRBD1 on 5 matching bases. Germline-derived CDR1 and CDR2 are LGHNA and YNFKEQ. This CDR3 spans 16 amino acids. V dropped 3 bases and J dropped 2 bases, with 17 bases sitting between them. This CDR3 is CASSHSRQFLTYEQYF. The DNA for the CDR3 is TGTGCCAGCAGCCATTCAAGACAGTTTCTTACCTACGAGCAGTACTTC.

J is TRBJ2-2 and V is TRBV19; TRBD1 is a possible D gene (5 bases). The CDR3 is made up of 14 amino acids. CDR1 is LNHDA, CDR2 SQIVND, per germline (reference sequence). V lost 6 bases to trimming and J lost 6 bases, with 14 bases between them. CDR3 sequence reads: CASRLGQRAGELFF. The CDR3 coding sequence is TGTGCCAGTAGGCTTGGACAAAGGGCCGGGGAGCTGTTTTTT. The full variable domain, with the rest looked up from reference TRBV19 and TRBJ2-2, is DGGITQSPKYLFRKEGQNVTLSCEQNLNHDAMYWYRQDPGQGLRLIYYSQIVNDFQKGDIAEGYSVSREKKESFPLTVTSAQKNPTAFYLCASRLGQRAGELFFGEGSRLTVL.

V usage is TRBV7-3 and J usage is TRBJ1-1; a weak D match, TRBD1 (5 bases). CDR3 length equals 14 residues. Trimming cost V 4 bases and J 1 base, with 10 bases left between them. CDR1 SGHTA and CDR2 FQGTGA come from the germline V gene. The CDR3 bases are TGTGCCAGCAGCTCAATGGGGGAGAACACTGAAGCTTTCTTT. Its protein product is CASSSMGENTEAFF.

A few counts support this clone. The rearrangement links TRBV7-3 to TRBJ2-2; 7 bases agree with TRBD2. CDR1 and CDR2 (germline): SGHTA, FQGTGA. The CDR3 covers 16 residues. Trimming took 5 bases from V and 8 from J; bases not matched to a gene: 14. CDR3 coding DNA: TGTGCCAGCAGCCCGTCCCCGGGAGGCCTCCCTGGGGAGCTGTTTTTT. It specifies CASSPSPGGLPGELFF. Filled out from reference TRBV7-3 and TRBJ2-2, the complete variable domain reads GAGVSQTPSNKVTEKGKYVELRCDPISGHTALYWYRQSLGQGPEFLIYFQGTGAADDSGLPNDRFFAVRPEGSVSTLKIQRTERGDSAVYLCASSPSPGGLPGELFFGEGSRLTVL.

A note on this clone: Other DNA sequences from this sample encode an identical CDR3 as well. The DNA for the CDR3 is TGTGCCAGCAGCGTAGCCGGGACAGCGAACACCGGGGAGCTGTTTTTT. It specifies CASSVAGTANTGELFF. The chain recombines TRBV9 with TRBJ2-2; 7 bases fit TRBD1. This CDR3 region has 16 residues. Germline V gives CDR1 SGDLS, CDR2 YYNGEE. V shed 0 bases and J 0 bases; nucleotides not matched to a gene: 2.

The chain carries TRBV2 and TRBJ2-7; D not certain. Germline-derived CDR1 and CDR2 are SNHLY and FYNNEI. CDR3 size: 10 residues. V was trimmed by 8 bases and J by 12 bases, leaving 14 bases between them. CDR3 loop: CASGDYLGYF. Here the CDR3 DNA reads TGTGCCAGCGGGGATTATCTGGGGTACTTC.

The rearrangement uses TRBV6-5 and TRBJ2-7; TRBD1 matches at 10 bases. There are 14 residues in the CDR3. V was clipped by 7 bases and J by 6 bases; unmatched bases: 9. Germline V gene data show CDR1 as MNHEY and CDR2 as SVGAGI. This CDR3 reads CASKSPTGGLEQYF. For the CDR3, the DNA is TGTGCCAGCAAATCCCCGACAGGGGGCCTCGAGCAGTACTTC.

On this clone: Other DNA sequences in the same sample also yield this CDR3. This chain links TRBV5-1 with TRBJ1-5, with D uncertain. Germline V gives CDR1 SGHRS, CDR2 YFSETQ. The CDR3 runs to 13 residues. Trimming cost V 4 bases and J 5 bases, with 10 bases left between them. The CDR3 protein is CASSLAVDQPQHF. CDR3 nucleotide sequence: TGCGCCAGCAGCCTCGCAGTCGATCAGCCCCAGCATTTT.